Sequencing of this TCR beta chain was carried out in a study of blood T cell repertoires in COVID-19. Study in general: Sources were T cells, B-cell-depleted T cells, or PBMCs; the material itself was cDNA or gDNA.

The V end was cut by 5 bases, the J end by 2 bases, with 25 bases between. Germline V gives CDR1 MNHEY, CDR2 SMNVEV (reference sequence). This CDR3 region has 20 residues. In the original processing: Scientists estimated how many nucleated cells there were by amplifying reference gene primers. Clones were sequenced by immunoSEQ multiplex PCR, and TCRdb holds only the in-frame ones, with some missing. The DNA gave D and trimming, while V, J and clone size come from that table. The sample has approximately 270,000 clones, approximately 83% seen once. Participants were placed into cohorts based on the clinical history they reported. Donors in Cohort 3 who had recovered were those with two negative PCRs, healthcare professional clearance, or resolution of their symptoms.

Sequenced material: PBMCs or T cells enriched from blood (not recorded which). The chain combines TRBV27 with TRBJ2-6; a possible D gene is TRBD1 (6 bases). The receptor was derived from a woman in her 30s who had recovered from COVID-19. This CDR3 is CASSIRPEKSAGAGANVLTF. CDR3 in DNA: TGTGCCAGCAGTATCAGGCCCGAAAAATCGGCAGGGGCTGGGGCCAACGTCCTGACTTTC.